Many counts were recorded for the clone carrying this T cell receptor (beta chain). This sample stems from a study of human T cells and chemical hapten exposure. The CDR3 length is 13 residues. V was shortened by 8 bases and J by 1 base, with 10 bases between the two germline ends. Germline-derived CDR1 and CDR2 are KGHSH and LQKENI. Each CDR3 protein is one row after TCRdb ran MiXCR on the RACE reads. The sample shows 360,000 or so distinct CDR3 sequences, roughly 6.3% of them seen only once. Time point given: patch test 2, 6 weeks after DPC sensitization. The treatment denotes: therapeutic diphenylcyclopropenone sensitization with weekly scalp DPC.

The specimen comprised whole blood, sampled in connection with sensitization to the hapten diphenylcyclopropenone (DPC). This sequence was found in a woman in her late teens or twenties with alopecia areata. Some clones in this sample may be carry-over from other donors' samples. J is TRBJ2-3 and V is TRBV18; D is unclear. CDR3 protein: CASSPPGTDTQYF. The CDR3 DNA sequence: TGTGCCAGCAGCCCCCCGGGCACAGATACGCAGTATTTT.